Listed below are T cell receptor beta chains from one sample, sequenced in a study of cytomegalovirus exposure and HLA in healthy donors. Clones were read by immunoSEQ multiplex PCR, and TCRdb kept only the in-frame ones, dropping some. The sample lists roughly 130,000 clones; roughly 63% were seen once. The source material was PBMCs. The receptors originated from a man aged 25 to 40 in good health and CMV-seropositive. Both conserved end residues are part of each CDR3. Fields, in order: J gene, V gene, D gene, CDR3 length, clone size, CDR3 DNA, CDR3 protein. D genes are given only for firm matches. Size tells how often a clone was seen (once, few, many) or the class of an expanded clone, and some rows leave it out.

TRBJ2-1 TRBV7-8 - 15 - TGTGCCAGCATACCAACTAGCAGACTCTACAATGAGCAGTTCTTC CASIPTSRLYNEQFF
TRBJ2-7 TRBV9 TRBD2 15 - TGTGCCAGCAGCGTATGGCCGGGAGGGACCTACGAGCAGTACTTC CASSVWPGGTYEQYF
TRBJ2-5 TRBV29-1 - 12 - TGCAGCTCGATTTCCCCGGGAGAGACCCAGTACTTC CSSISPGETQYF
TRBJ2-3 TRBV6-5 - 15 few TGTGCCAGCAGTTACTCGGCGGGTGGGGCAGATACGCAGTATTTT CASSYSAGGADTQYF
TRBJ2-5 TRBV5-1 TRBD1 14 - TGCGCCAGCAGCTGGGACAGGGGGTTGGAGACCCAGTACTTC CASSWDRGLETQYF
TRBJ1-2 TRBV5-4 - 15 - TGTGCCAGCAGCCGTCCGGACAGAACTAACTATGGCTACACCTTC CASSRPDRTNYGYTF
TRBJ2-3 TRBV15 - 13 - TGTGCCACCAGCAGAGATCTGAGGGAAACGCAGTATTTT CATSRDLRETQYF
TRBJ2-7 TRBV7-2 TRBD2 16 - TGTGCCAGCAGCTCCTATTACACCGCGGGAGGCCACGAGCAGTACTTC CASSSYYTAGGHEQYF
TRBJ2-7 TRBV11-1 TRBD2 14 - TGTGCCAGCAGCTTATCGGGGGGAGCCTACGAGCAGTACTTC CASSLSGGAYEQYF
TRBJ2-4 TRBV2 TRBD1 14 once TGTGCCAGCAGAGGGGACAGCCAAGGTAACATTCAGTACTTC CASRGDSQGNIQYF
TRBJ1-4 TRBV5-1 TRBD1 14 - TGCGCCAGCAGGCAGGACAGGGGTAGTGAAAAACTGTTTTTT CASRQDRGSEKLFF
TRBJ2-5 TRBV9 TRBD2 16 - TGTGCCAGCAGCCCTGATCCGGGGGGGATAGGAGAGACCCAGTACTTC CASSPDPGGIGETQYF
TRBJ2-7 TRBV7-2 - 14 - TGTGCCAGCAGCTTAGCGGGGGGGCGTGACGAGCAGTACTTC CASSLAGGRDEQYF
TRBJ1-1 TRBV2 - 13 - TGTGCCAGCACTGGAGGAATGAACACTGAAGCTTTCTTT CASTGGMNTEAFF
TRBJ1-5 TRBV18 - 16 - TGTGCCAGCTCACCACCCAGTTCAGGGTTGGATCAGCCCCAGCATTTT CASSPPSSGLDQPQHF
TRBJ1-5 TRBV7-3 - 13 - TGTGCCAGCAGCTTACAGGGCGGTCAGCCCCAGCATTTT CASSLQGGQPQHF
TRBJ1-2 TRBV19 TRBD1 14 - TGTGCCAGTAGTTCGACAGGGGTCTTCTATGGCTACACCTTC CASSSTGVFYGYTF
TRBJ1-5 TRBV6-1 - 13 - TGTGCCAGCAGCGACAGAGAACCTCAGCCCCAGCATTTT CASSDREPQPQHF
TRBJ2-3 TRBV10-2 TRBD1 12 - TGCGCCAGCAGCGGGGACAGTTTTGGGCAGTATTTT CASSGDSFGQYF
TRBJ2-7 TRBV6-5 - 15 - TGTGCCAGCAGTTATTCGGCTGAACGGGCCTACGAGCAGTACTTC CASSYSAERAYEQYF
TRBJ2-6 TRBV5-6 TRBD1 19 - TGTGCCAGCAGCGCCGCAAGGGGGCGCGTATCCTTTGGGGCCAACGTCCTGACTTTC CASSAARGRVSFGANVLTF
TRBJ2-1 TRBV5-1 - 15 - TGCGCCAGCAGCCGCGAACCCTGGGCTCCCAATGAGCAGTTCTTC CASSREPWAPNEQFF
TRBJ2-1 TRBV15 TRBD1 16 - TGTGCCACCAGCAGGACCGCGGGACAGGGATACAATGAGCAGTTCTTC CATSRTAGQGYNEQFF
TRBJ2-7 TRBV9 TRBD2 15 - TGTGCCAGCAGCGTCTCTAGCGGGAGCTCCTACGAGCAGTACTTC CASSVSSGSSYEQYF
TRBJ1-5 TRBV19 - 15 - TGTGCCAGTAGTCCTGAAGCGGGTCGTAATCAGCCCCAGCATTTT CASSPEAGRNQPQHF
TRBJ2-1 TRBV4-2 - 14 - TGTGCCAGCAGCCAAGATTTGGCTTCTAATGAGCAGTTCTTC CASSQDLASNEQFF
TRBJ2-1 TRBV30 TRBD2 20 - TGTGCCTGGAGTCTCCCAGGTGGGACTAGCGGAGCAAGCTCCTACAATGAGCAGTTCTTC CAWSLPGGTSGASSYNEQFF
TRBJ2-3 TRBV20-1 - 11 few TGCAGTGCTGGGGCCAGGGATACGCAGTATTTT CSAGARDTQYF
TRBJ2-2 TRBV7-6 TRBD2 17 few TGTGCCAGCAGGCGACGCTTAGCGGGAACGAACACCGGGGAGCTGTTTTTT CASRRRLAGTNTGELFF
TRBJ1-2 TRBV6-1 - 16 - TGTGCCAGCAGTGAAGGGGGATTGGCCGAGGGCTATGGCTACACCTTC CASSEGGLAEGYGYTF
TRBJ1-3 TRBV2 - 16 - TGTGCCAGCACGGGGGGGGGAAGTAACTCTGGAAACACCATATATTTT CASTGGGSNSGNTIYF
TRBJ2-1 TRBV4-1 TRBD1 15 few TGCGCCAGCAGGCGGACATTCTCGACAGGGAATGAGCAGTTCTTC CASRRTFSTGNEQFF
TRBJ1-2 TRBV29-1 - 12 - TGCAGCGTTGGAGAGGGCGGGTATGGCTACACCTTC CSVGEGGYGYTF
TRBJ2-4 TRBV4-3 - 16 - TGCGCCAGCAGCCAAGATTGGAGGCTAGCCAAAAACATTCAGTACTTC CASSQDWRLAKNIQYF
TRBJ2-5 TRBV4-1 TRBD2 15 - TGCGCCAGCAGCCTCCTAGCGGTACCCCAAGAGACCCAGTACTTC CASSLLAVPQETQYF
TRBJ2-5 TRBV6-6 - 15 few TGTGCCAGCAGTAGGGGCTGGTTGCTCCCAGAGACCCAGTACTTC CASSRGWLLPETQYF
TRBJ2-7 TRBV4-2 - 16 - TGTGCCAGCAGCCAAGATAGAATAGCGGCCTCCTACGAGCAGTACTTC CASSQDRIAASYEQYF
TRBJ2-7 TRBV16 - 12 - TGTGCCAGCAGCCGAGCGTCCTACGAGCAGTACTTC CASSRASYEQYF
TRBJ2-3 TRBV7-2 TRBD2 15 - TGTGCCAGCAGCCGTTGGACTAGCGGCACAGATACGCAGTATTTT CASSRWTSGTDTQYF
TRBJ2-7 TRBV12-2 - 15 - TGTGCAAGTCGCTTAATACGAGGGAGAGGCTACGAGCAGTACTTC CASRLIRGRGYEQYF
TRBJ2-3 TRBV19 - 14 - TGTGCCAGTACCACTACCAGTAGCACAGATACGCAGTATTTT CASTTTSSTDTQYF
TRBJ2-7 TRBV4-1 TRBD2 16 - TGCGCCAGCAGCCAACCCCTAGCGGGAGGGCCGCGGGAGCAGTACTTC CASSQPLAGGPREQYF
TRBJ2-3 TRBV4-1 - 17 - TGCGCCAGCAGCCAAGGGACTACGAGATTGAACACAGATACGCAGTATTTT CASSQGTTRLNTDTQYF
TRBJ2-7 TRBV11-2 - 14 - TGTGCCAGCAGCTTAGGTGGCAGGGGATACGAGCAGTACTTC CASSLGGRGYEQYF
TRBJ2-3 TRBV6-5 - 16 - TGTGCCAGCAGTTTGAGCTTGGGCCCTAGCACAGATACGCAGTATTTT CASSLSLGPSTDTQYF
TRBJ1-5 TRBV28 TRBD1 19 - TGTGCCAGCAGTTTATTTAAAGGGACAGGAGGTTATAGCAATCAGCCCCAGCATTTT CASSLFKGTGGYSNQPQHF
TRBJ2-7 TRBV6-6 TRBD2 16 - TGTGCCAGCAGTTACATCGCGGGGGGGCCGGACTACGAGCAGTACTTC CASSYIAGGPDYEQYF